This T cell receptor (beta chain) comes out of a study of cytomegalovirus exposure and HLA in healthy donors. On the study more broadly: Among the 398 genotyped donors, around 81% were placed in the Caucasian-associated ancestry cluster.

A word on this clone: Its antigen is not identified.

Nominally healthy donors provided the samples, though records likely missed some immune exposures. The CDR3 spans 15 residues. V lost 0 bases, J lost 2 bases, and 9 bases lay in between. PCR used 60 Vbeta primers and 13 Jbeta primers. Produced via immunoSEQ multiplex PCR; TCRdb's table is partial and in-frame only. This table holds 200,000 to 300,000 clones, about 85% found once. Study observations and caveats: Common viral pathogens were later found to be apparently linked to several of the most significant clusters.

The V gene is TRBV5-3, the J gene TRBJ1-5; D might be TRBD1 (5 bases). TRBV5-3 is marked as an open reading frame, function uncertain. The clonotype comes from a girl aged 2 to 10 in good health and CMV-seronegative. The material sequenced was PBMCs. The CDR3 nucleotides read TGTGCCAGAAGCTTGGTCAGGGCCGGCAATCAGCCCCAGCATTTT. Translation gives CARSLVRAGNQPQHF.